The sequence of this TCR beta chain was determined in a study of Ad26.COV2.S vaccination and SARS-CoV-2 variants. Clones were sequenced by immunoSEQ multiplex PCR, and TCRdb holds only the in-frame ones, with some missing. Here the sample spans around 270,000 clones, roughly nine tenths being singletons. The sample's treatment: approximately 18 received Ad26.COV2.S at low or high dose, single or two shots; several received placebo; per-sample allocation not given. Each sample was drawn 63 days after the first injection (of vaccine or placebo). Findings and limits, study-wide: Once vaccination had occurred, spike-specific CD8+ and CD4+ T cell responses reportedly showed substantial breadth.

V lost 4 bases, J lost 3 bases, and 13 bases lay in between. Germline V CDR1 and CDR2: SGDLS, YYNGEE. The CDR3 is 14 amino acids. About this clone: As yet, its antigen is unknown.

The material was peripheral blood, obtained in a trial of Ad26.COV2.S vaccine versus placebo. The chain couples TRBV9 to TRBJ2-5; a possible D gene is TRBD2 (6 bases). This sequence originates from a person aged 18-60 years who received the Ad26.COV2.S COVID-19 vaccine or a placebo. CDR3 amino acids: CASSPAGGKETQYF. The CDR3 bases are TGTGCCAGCAGCCCCGCTGGGGGGAAAGAGACCCAGTACTTC.